This TCR beta chain was identified in a study of prognosis after radiotherapy for stage I lung cancer. Amplification of TCR beta CDR3 from genomic DNA used two-round multiplex PCR. TRBV and TRBJ genes each had their own specific primers in first-round PCR. MiXCR, applied by TCRdb to the multiplex PCR reads, yields one record per CDR3 protein. The table includes 24,000 or so distinct CDR3 sequences, around 39% detected once. Germline V CDR1 and CDR2: SNHLY, FYNNEI. Trimming stripped 9 bases from V and 7 bases from J, with 7 bases between. The CDR3 runs to 10 residues. The chain joins TRBV2 to TRBJ2-4; maybe TRBD2 (6 bases). The sequence came from a donor aged 50 or older with non-small cell lung cancer. This specimen consisted of PBMCs, obtained before or after stereotactic body radiation therapy (not recorded which). DNA for the CDR3: TGTGCCAGTGGGGGGAACATTCAGTACTTC. Amino acids: CASGGNIQYF. Combining the CDR3 with reference TRBV2 and TRBJ2-4 gives the whole variable domain EPEVTQTPSHQVTQMGQEVILRCVPISNHLYFYWYRQILGQKVEFLVSFYNNEISEKSEIFDDQFSVERPDGSNFTLKIRSTKLEDSAMYFCASGGNIQYFGAGTRLSVL.